The 9 T cell receptor beta chains in this list originate from one sample, sequenced in a study of blood T cell repertoires in COVID-19. Assay used: immunoSEQ multiplex PCR; TCRdb lists only in-frame clones, some missing. The sample has approximately 120,000 clones, around 83% seen once; the top ten hold approximately 10%. What was sequenced was peripheral blood. These TCRs come from a man aged 55 to 70 with acute or convalescent COVID-19.

This chain connects TRBV28 to TRBJ2-1; 8 positions match TRBD1. J lost 8 bases, V lost 5 bases, and 14 bases had no gene match. The germline V gene encodes CDR1 MDHEN and CDR2 SYDVKM. There are 16 residues in the CDR3. The CDR3 sequence is CASSPTGDPQVDEQFF. The CDR3, as DNA: TGTGCCAGCAGTCCGACAGGGGACCCACAGGTCGATGAGCAGTTCTTC.

The V and J genes are TRBV28 and TRBJ1-6; D unresolved. Germline V CDR1 and CDR2: MDHEN, SYDVKM. V lost 6 bases and J lost 9, with 12 bases in between. CDR3 length equals 13 residues. This chain's CDR3 is CASSSPPGSPLHF. The CDR3 DNA follows: TGTGCCAGCAGCTCCCCTCCGGGTTCACCCCTCCACTTT.

The gene calls are TRBV15 and TRBJ2-7, with 8 bases identical to TRBD2. The V gene's germline CDR1 is LNHNV and CDR2 YYDKDF (reference sequence). The CDR3 sequence is 15 residues long. V shed 2 bases, J shed 6 bases, and the junction held 9 bases outside the gene matches. CDR3 region: CATSRPAPAGGEQYF. The CDR3 coding sequence is TGTGCCACCAGCAGACCCGCTCCCGCGGGGGGCGAGCAGTACTTC.

This clone has ten or more counts. The chain has TRBV5-6 and TRBJ2-5, with 10 bases matching TRBD2. The V segment lost 4 bases and the J segment 0 bases; nucleotides outside the gene matches: 12. The CDR3 consists of 18 residues. Germline V CDR1 and CDR2: SGHDT, YYEEEE. CDR3 in DNA: TGTGCCAGCAGCCCCCTAGCGGGAGTTTTCCTAAACCAAGAGACCCAGTACTTC. It translates to CASSPLAGVFLNQETQYF.

The V and J genes are TRBV18 and TRBJ2-2; tentative D call: TRBD1 (5 bases). Trimming pared 4 bases from V and 6 bases from J, leaving 15 bases between. Germline V gene lookup returns CDR1 KGHSH and CDR2 LQKENI. CDR3 length equals 15 residues. Here the CDR3 reads CASSRGVGNAGELFF. CDR3 sequence (DNA): TGTGCCAGCTCACGGGGCGTAGGCAACGCCGGGGAGCTGTTTTTT.

This clone was recorded a few times. The gene calls are TRBV27 and TRBJ2-3; 7 bases are a match to TRBD1. CDR1 and CDR2 (germline): MNHEY, SMNVEV (reference sequence). This CDR3 region has 14 residues. With 6 bases clipped from V and 1 base from J, the junction kept 4 bases outside the gene matches. CDR3 in amino acids: CASSDRDGTDTQYF. CDR3 sequence (DNA): TGTGCCAGCAGCGACAGGGACGGCACAGATACGCAGTATTTT.

The gene calls are TRBV7-9 and TRBJ1-2; D possibly corresponds to TRBD1 (6 bases). The V end was cut by 3 bases, the J end by 7 bases, with 12 bases between. The CDR3 covers 13 residues. Germline CDR1 SEHNR, CDR2 FQNEAQ (reference sequence). CDR3 DNA sequence: TGTGCCAGCAGCTTTACAGGGATCGGTGGCTACACCTTC. Translated: CASSFTGIGGYTF.

The genes are TRBV30 and TRBJ2-1, with a possible D match to TRBD1 (6 bases). From germline, CDR1 is GTSNPN and CDR2 SVGIG (reference sequence). The CDR3 has 16 residues. V was trimmed by 0 bases and J by 14 bases, leaving 26 bases between them. CDR3 region: CAWSVGPLGSGKGEFF. CDR3 bases: TGTGCCTGGAGTGTAGGGCCACTGGGATCAGGGAAGGGGGAGTTCTTC.

This rearrangement joins TRBV3-1 (or the pseudogene TRBV3-2) to TRBJ1-2; D unresolved. Germline assignment: CDR1 LGHDT and CDR2 YNNKEL (reference sequence). CDR3 size: 13 residues. V was clipped by 1 base and J by 8 bases, with 11 bases between them. The CDR3 nucleotides read TGTGCCAGCAGCCAAGCTCTGTATGGCGGCTACACCTTC. Translated: CASSQALYGGYTF.